Given below is one T cell receptor beta chain in context. The record originates from a study of immune evolution from preneoplasia to lung adenocarcinoma. Patient tissue came from resections in Japan or China, 2014–2017. The repertoire was sequenced with immunoSEQ multiplex PCR; TCRdb's copy has only in-frame clones and lacks some. The sample lists 37,000 or so clones; roughly 68% were seen once. The length of the CDR3 is 14 residues. Germline V gene data show CDR1 as MGHRA and CDR2 as YSYEKL. The ends were cut back, 1 base at V and 4 bases at J, with 10 bases in the middle. The clonotype was recovered from a person between 55 and 69 years old with lung adenocarcinoma. The sequencing input was FFPE invasive lung adenocarcinoma tissue. The chain couples TRBV4-1 to TRBJ2-5; the D call may be TRBD1 or TRBD2 (5 bases each). Written as DNA, the CDR3 is TGCGCCAGCAGCCAAGGCCGGGGCGCAGAGACCCAGTACTTC. Its translation: CASSQGRGAETQYF.